Listed here are 3 T cell receptor beta chains from one sample, sequenced in a study of technical replicates of blood from four donors (dated by TCRdb to 2017 to 2019). Receptor amplification or capture employed the immunoSEQ multiplex PCR assay. In its TCRdb copy, this immuneACCESS table keeps in-frame sequences only and misses some clones. Where compared with another copy, unresolved V genes explain less than half of these, and the others have no known cause. Counted in this sample were some 90,000 clones; approximately 95% of them appeared once. In total, the top ten clones hold about 0.36% of the sample. Sample: T cells isolated from PBMCs. The source of these receptors is a human donor in good health.

V usage is TRBV29-1 and J usage is TRBJ2-2; D is possibly TRBD1 (6 bases). Trimming cost V 4 bases and J 5 bases, with 8 bases left between them. In germline, CDR1 is SQVTM, CDR2 ANQGSEA. This CDR3 is 12 amino acids long. CDR3 nucleotide sequence: TGCAGCGTTGGCAGGGGTACCGGGGAGCTGTTTTTT. Protein: CSVGRGTGELFF.

The gene calls are TRBV7-9 and TRBJ1-5; 7 bases are a match to TRBD1. The CDR3 length is 14 residues. V trimming: 5 bases; J trimming: 4 bases; junction bases outside the gene matches: 5. Germline V gives CDR1 SEHNR, CDR2 FQNEAQ (reference sequence). The CDR3 sequence is CASSQTGANQPQHF. CDR3 DNA: TGTGCCAGCAGCCAAACAGGGGCGAATCAGCCCCAGCATTTT. Together with reference TRBV7-9 and TRBJ1-5, the CDR3 gives the full variable domain: DTGVSQNPRHKITKRGQNVTFRCDPISEHNRLYWYRQTLGQGPEFLTYFQNEAQLEKSRLLSDRFSAERPKGSFSTLEIQRTEQGDSAMYLCASSQTGANQPQHFGDGTRLSIL.

The chain is built from TRBV2 and TRBJ2-3, with 9 bases aligning to TRBD1. J lost 4 bases, V lost 8 bases, and 10 bases had no gene match. The CDR3 covers 15 residues. Per the germline V gene, CDR1 is SNHLY and CDR2 is FYNNEI. CDR3 nucleotides: TGTGCCAGCTTGGCGGGACAGGGTTACGCAGATACGCAGTATTTT. It codes for CASLAGQGYADTQYF.